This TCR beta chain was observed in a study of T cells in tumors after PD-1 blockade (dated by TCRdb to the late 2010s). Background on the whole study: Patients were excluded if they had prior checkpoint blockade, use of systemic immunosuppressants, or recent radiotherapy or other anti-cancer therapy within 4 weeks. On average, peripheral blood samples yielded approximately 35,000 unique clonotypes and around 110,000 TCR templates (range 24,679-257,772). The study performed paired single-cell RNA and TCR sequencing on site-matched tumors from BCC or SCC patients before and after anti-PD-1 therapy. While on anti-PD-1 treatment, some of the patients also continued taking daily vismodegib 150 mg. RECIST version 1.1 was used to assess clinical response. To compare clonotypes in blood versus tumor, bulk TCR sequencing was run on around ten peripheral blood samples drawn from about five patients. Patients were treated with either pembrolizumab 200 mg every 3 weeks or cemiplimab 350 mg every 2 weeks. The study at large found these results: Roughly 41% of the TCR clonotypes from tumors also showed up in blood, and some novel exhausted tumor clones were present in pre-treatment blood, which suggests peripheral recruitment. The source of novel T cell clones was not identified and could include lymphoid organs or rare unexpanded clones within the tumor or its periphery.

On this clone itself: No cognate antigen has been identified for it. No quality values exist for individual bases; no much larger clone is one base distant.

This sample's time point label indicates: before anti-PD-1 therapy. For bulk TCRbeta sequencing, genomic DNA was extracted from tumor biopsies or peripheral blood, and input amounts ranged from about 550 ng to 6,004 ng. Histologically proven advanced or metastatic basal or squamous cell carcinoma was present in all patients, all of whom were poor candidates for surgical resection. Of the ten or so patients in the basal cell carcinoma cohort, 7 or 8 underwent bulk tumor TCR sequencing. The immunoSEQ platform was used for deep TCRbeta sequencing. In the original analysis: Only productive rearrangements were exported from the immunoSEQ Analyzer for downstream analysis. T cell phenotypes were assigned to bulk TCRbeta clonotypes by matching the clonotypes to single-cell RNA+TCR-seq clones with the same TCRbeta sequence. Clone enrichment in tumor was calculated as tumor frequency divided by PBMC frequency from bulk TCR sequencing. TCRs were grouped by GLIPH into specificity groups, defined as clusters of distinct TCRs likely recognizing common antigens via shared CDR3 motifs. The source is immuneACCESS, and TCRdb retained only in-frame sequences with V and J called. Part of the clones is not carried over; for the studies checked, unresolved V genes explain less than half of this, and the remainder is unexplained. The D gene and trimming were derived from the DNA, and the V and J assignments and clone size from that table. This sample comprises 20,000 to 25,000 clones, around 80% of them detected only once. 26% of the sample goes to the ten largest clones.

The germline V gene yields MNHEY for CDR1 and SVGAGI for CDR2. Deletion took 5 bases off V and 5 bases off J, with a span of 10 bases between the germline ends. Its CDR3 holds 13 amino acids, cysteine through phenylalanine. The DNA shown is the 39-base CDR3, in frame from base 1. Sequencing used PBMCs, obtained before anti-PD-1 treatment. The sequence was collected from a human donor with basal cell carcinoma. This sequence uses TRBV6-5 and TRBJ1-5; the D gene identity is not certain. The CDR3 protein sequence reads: CASSTRGDQPQHF. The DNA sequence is TGTGCCAGCAGTACCCGGGGAGATCAGCCCCAGCATTTT.